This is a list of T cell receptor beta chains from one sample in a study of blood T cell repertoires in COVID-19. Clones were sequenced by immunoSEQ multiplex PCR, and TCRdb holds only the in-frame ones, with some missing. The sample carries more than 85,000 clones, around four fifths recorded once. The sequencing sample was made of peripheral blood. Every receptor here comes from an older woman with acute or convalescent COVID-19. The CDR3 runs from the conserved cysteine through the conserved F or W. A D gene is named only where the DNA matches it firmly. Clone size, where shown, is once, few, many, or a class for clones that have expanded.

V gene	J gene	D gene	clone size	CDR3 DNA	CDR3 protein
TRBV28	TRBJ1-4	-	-	TGTGCCAGCAATGTAGGCGGATCTGAAAAACTGTTTTTT	CASNVGGSEKLFF
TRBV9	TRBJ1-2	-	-	TGTGCCAGCAGCGTAGATCAGGGGACCTATGGCTACACCTTC	CASSVDQGTYGYTF
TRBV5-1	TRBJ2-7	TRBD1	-	TGCGCCAGCGCCCCGGGACAGCCTAACTACGAGCAGTACTTC	CASAPGQPNYEQYF
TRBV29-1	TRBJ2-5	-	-	TGCAGCGTTGGGGCAGAGACCCAGTACTTC	CSVGAETQYF
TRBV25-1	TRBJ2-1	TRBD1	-	TGTGCCATCGGCCGGGACAGGCTTTACAATGAGCAGTTCTTC	CAIGRDRLYNEQFF
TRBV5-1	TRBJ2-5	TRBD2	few	TGCGCCAGCAGTCCCCCTGGGGGGGTGGAGACCCAGTACTTC	CASSPPGGVETQYF
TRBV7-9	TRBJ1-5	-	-	TGTGCCAGCAGCTGGGGAGGGAATCAGCCCCAGCATTTT	CASSWGGNQPQHF
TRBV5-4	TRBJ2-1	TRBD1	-	TGTGCCAGCAGCTTCCGGGACAGGGAATCTGAGCAGTTCTTC	CASSFRDRESEQFF
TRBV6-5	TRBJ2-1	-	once	TGTGCCAGCAGTTCCCCCCAGAGGGTCAATGAGCAGTTCTTC	CASSSPQRVNEQFF
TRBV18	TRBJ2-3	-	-	TGTGCCAGCTCACCAGAAACCGAGGGCACAGATACGCAGTATTTT	CASSPETEGTDTQYF
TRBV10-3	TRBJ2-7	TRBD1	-	TGTGCCATCAGTGACGTTACAGGGGGGTCCTACGAGCAGTACTTC	CAISDVTGGSYEQYF
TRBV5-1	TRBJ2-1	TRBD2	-	TGCGCCAGCAGCTTAAAGCTAGCGGGGAAAAATGAGCAGTTCTTC	CASSLKLAGKNEQFF
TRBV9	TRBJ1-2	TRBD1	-	TGTGCCAGCAGCCCCGGGGGACAGGCATCCTATGGCTACACCTTC	CASSPGGQASYGYTF
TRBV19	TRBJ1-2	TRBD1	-	TGTGCCAGTGTACACAGGGGGGGGGATAACTATGGCTACACCTTC	CASVHRGGDNYGYTF
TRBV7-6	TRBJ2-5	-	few	TGTGCCAGCAGGATCTCGGTGGCGGTTGAAGAGACCCAGTACTTC	CASRISVAVEETQYF
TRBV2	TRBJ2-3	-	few	TGTGCCAGCAATCCGCTTGGCGATACGCAGTATTTT	CASNPLGDTQYF
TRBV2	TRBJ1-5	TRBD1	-	TGTGCCAGCGGACAACAGGGGACTTGGGATCAGCCCCAGCATTTT	CASGQQGTWDQPQHF
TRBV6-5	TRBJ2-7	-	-	TGTGCCACCCAACGGGTTCAGGGAATAATTTACGAGCAGTACTTC	CATQRVQGIIYEQYF
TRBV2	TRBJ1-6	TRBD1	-	TGTGCCAGCATGCAGGGACAGGGGGTTTCACCCCTCCACTTT	CASMQGQGVSPLHF
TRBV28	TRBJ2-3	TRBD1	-	TGTGCCAGCAGCGATAACCCCGGACAGGGACCTTCAGATACGCAGTATTTT	CASSDNPGQGPSDTQYF
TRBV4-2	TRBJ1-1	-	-	TGTGCCAGCAGCCAAGAGAGGGCGAACACTGAAGCTTTCTTT	CASSQERANTEAFF
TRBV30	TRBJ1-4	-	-	TGTGCCTGGAGGGGATTCTGGACTGATAATGAAAAACTGTTTTTT	CAWRGFWTDNEKLFF
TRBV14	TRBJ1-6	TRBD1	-	TGTGCCAGCAGCCGACGGACAGGGGGGAATTCACCCCTCCACTTT	CASSRRTGGNSPLHF
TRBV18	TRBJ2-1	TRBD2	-	TGTGCCAGCTCACCACGACTAGCGGGGGGCACGGTAAACAATGAGCAGTTCTTC	CASSPRLAGGTVNNEQFF
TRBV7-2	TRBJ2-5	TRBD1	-	TGTGCCAGCAGCTTGGGGACAGGGCTTGCAGAGACCCAGTACTTC	CASSLGTGLAETQYF
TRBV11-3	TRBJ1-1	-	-	TGTGCCATCCGTGCAGGGAACACTGAAGCTTTCTTT	CAIRAGNTEAFF